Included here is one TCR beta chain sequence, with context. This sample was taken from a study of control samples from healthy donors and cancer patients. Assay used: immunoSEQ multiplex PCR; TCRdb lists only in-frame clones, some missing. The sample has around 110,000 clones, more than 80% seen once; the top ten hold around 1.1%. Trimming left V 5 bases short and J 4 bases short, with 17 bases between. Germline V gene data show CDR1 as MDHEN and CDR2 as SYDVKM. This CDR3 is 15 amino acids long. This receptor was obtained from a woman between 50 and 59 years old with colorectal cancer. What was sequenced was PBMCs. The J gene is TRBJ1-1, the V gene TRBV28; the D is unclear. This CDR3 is CASSPRNGMSTEAFF. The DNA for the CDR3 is TGTGCCAGCAGTCCCCGAAACGGGATGAGCACTGAAGCTTTCTTT.